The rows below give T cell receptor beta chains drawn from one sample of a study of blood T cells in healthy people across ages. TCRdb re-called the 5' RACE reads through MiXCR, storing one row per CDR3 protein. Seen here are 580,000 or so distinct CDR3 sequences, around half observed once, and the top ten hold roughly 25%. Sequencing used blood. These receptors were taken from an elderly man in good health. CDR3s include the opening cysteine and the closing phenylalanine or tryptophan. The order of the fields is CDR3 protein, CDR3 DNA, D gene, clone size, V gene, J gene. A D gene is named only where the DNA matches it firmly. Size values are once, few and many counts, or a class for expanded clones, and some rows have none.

CDR3 protein: CASSLSGQIQETQYF
CDR3 DNA: TGTGCCAGCAGCTTAAGCGGTCAGATTCAAGAGACCCAGTACTTC
D gene: NA
clone size: NA
V gene: TRBV7-9
J gene: TRBJ2-5

CDR3 protein: CATRLGMDQPQHF
CDR3 DNA: TGTGCCACCAGATTGGGGATGGATCAGCCCCAGCATTTT
D gene: NA
clone size: few
V gene: TRBV6-5
J gene: TRBJ1-5

CDR3 protein: CSALADEPYEQYF
CDR3 DNA: TGCAGTGCCCTAGCGGACGAGCCCTACGAGCAGTACTTC
D gene: TRBD2
clone size: NA
V gene: TRBV20-1
J gene: TRBJ2-7

CDR3 protein: CSVATIAGGIKNIQYF
CDR3 DNA: TGCAGCGTTGCTACTATAGCGGGAGGTATCAAAAACATTCAGTACTTC
D gene: TRBD2
clone size: few
V gene: TRBV29-1
J gene: TRBJ2-4

CDR3 protein: CASSRLLRGPNTGELFF
CDR3 DNA: TGCGCCAGCAGCCGCCTCCTTCGCGGGCCGAACACCGGGGAGCTGTTTTTT
D gene: NA
clone size: NA
V gene: TRBV5-1
J gene: TRBJ2-2

CDR3 protein: CSARGLAGMTGELFF
CDR3 DNA: TGCAGTGCTAGGGGACTAGCGGGAATGACCGGGGAGCTGTTTTTT
D gene: TRBD2
clone size: NA
V gene: TRBV20-1
J gene: TRBJ2-2

CDR3 protein: CASSLNPSGIYNEQFF
CDR3 DNA: TGTGCCAGCAGCTTAAACCCTAGCGGGATTTACAATGAGCAGTTCTTC
D gene: TRBD2
clone size: NA
V gene: TRBV7-3
J gene: TRBJ2-1

CDR3 protein: CSATRGQGTYEQYF
CDR3 DNA: TGCAGTGCTACTCGAGGACAGGGGACCTACGAGCAGTACTTC
D gene: TRBD1
clone size: NA
V gene: TRBV20-1
J gene: TRBJ2-7

CDR3 protein: CSAKGRESSYEQYF
CDR3 DNA: TGCAGTGCTAAAGGACGGGAGAGCTCCTACGAGCAGTACTTC
D gene: NA
clone size: once
V gene: TRBV20-1
J gene: TRBJ2-7

CDR3 protein: CATRQGAGDEQFF
CDR3 DNA: TGTGCCACCAGGCAGGGGGCGGGGGATGAGCAGTTCTTC
D gene: NA
clone size: NA
V gene: TRBV24-1
J gene: TRBJ2-1

CDR3 protein: CSAVPGQGAGQPQHF
CDR3 DNA: TGCAGTGCTGTCCCGGGACAGGGGGCTGGGCAGCCCCAGCATTTT
D gene: TRBD1
clone size: few
V gene: TRBV20-1
J gene: TRBJ1-5

CDR3 protein: CASSRDRVSYEQYF
CDR3 DNA: TGTGCCAGCAGCCGGGACAGGGTATCCTACGAGCAGTACTTC
D gene: TRBD1
clone size: many
V gene: TRBV6-5
J gene: TRBJ2-7

CDR3 protein: CSEGLVDGYTF
CDR3 DNA: TGCAGTGAGGGTTTGGTGGATGGCTACACCTTC
D gene: NA
clone size: NA
V gene: TRBV20-1
J gene: TRBJ1-2

CDR3 protein: CASSHGTAKHSNQPQHF
CDR3 DNA: TGCGCCAGCAGCCATGGGACAGCCAAACATAGCAATCAGCCCCAGCATTTT
D gene: TRBD1
clone size: NA
V gene: TRBV4-1
J gene: TRBJ1-5

CDR3 protein: CASSLGLAGAGELFF
CDR3 DNA: TGTGCCAGCAGCTTAGGGCTAGCGGGGGCCGGGGAGCTGTTTTTT
D gene: TRBD2
clone size: NA
V gene: TRBV7-2
J gene: TRBJ2-2

CDR3 protein: CASSYRYHEQYF
CDR3 DNA: TGTGCCAGCAGTTACAGGTACCACGAGCAGTACTTC
D gene: NA
clone size: NA
V gene: TRBV6-2/TRBV6-3
J gene: TRBJ2-7

CDR3 protein: CSARVGGRALEQYF
CDR3 DNA: TGCAGTGCTAGAGTTGGCGGGAGGGCCTTGGAGCAGTACTTC
D gene: TRBD2
clone size: few
V gene: TRBV20-1
J gene: TRBJ2-7

CDR3 protein: CSAGQGTGELFF
CDR3 DNA: TGCAGCGCCGGACAGGGGACCGGGGAGCTGTTTTTT
D gene: TRBD1
clone size: NA
V gene: TRBV29-1
J gene: TRBJ2-2